The 8 T cell receptor beta chains listed next were all sequenced from one sample in a study of shared clonotypes between healthy human individuals. Terminally differentiated effector memory CD45RA+ cells were excluded from the naive CD8 cells, which were CD45RO-negative and positively selected for CCR7. Clones were read by immunoSEQ multiplex PCR, and TCRdb kept only the in-frame ones, dropping some. The sample lists 630,000 or so clones; roughly 98% were seen once. The sequenced material came from naive CD8+ T cells sorted from blood. Source of these receptors: a man in his thirties or forties in good health.

The rearrangement uses TRBV6-5 and TRBJ2-7, with 8 nucleotides matching TRBD1. V gave up 2 bases and J gave up 4 bases; unmatched junction bases: 4. This CDR3 comprises 14 residues. CDR1 MNHEY and CDR2 SVGAGI come from the germline V gene. The CDR3 nucleotides are TGTGCCAGCAGTTACGGCCAGGGGGCTTACGAGCAGTACTTC. Protein product: CASSYGQGAYEQYF.

This chain connects TRBV5-1 to TRBJ2-1; 8 nucleotides line up with TRBD2. Germline trimming cut 7 bases from V and 7 bases from J; bases unmatched to any gene: 7. The germline CDR1 and CDR2 sequences are SGHRS and YFSETQ. This CDR3 is built from 13 residues. As DNA, the CDR3 is TGCGCCAGCTATGGACTAGCCTCTAATGAGCAGTTCTTC. Its translation: CASYGLASNEQFF.

The V gene is TRBV7-8, the J gene TRBJ2-1; D is ambiguous. This CDR3 spans 17 amino acids. CDR1 SGHVS and CDR2 FQNEAQ come from the germline V gene. Trimming stripped 2 bases from V and 6 bases from J, with 20 bases between. This chain's CDR3 is CASSLSSMGYLFNEQFF. The CDR3 bases are TGTGCCAGCAGCTTAAGCTCGATGGGCTATCTCTTCAATGAGCAGTTCTTC. The full variable domain, in which reference TRBV7-8 and TRBJ2-1 provide the parts outside the CDR3, is GAGVSQSPRYKVAKRGQDVALRCDPISGHVSLFWYQQALGQGPEFLTYFQNEAQLDKSGLPSDRFFAERPEGSVSTLKIQRTQQEDSAVYLCASSLSSMGYLFNEQFFGPGTRLTVL.

The chain couples TRBV7-2 to TRBJ2-7, with 8 bases fitting TRBD2. The CDR3 has 16 amino acids. Germline values: CDR1 SGHTA, CDR2 FQGNSA. The V gene end was trimmed by 1 base and the J gene end by 3 bases; junction bases not matched to a gene: 8. The CDR3, as DNA: TGTGCCAGCAGCTTAGAGGTAACTAGCGGTGGCTACGAGCAGTACTTC. Residues: CASSLEVTSGGYEQYF.

Concerning this clone itself: Within the sample, other DNA sequences also encode this same CDR3. V usage is TRBV4-1 and J usage is TRBJ2-2; D is uncertain. The CDR3 is made up of 12 amino acids. V lost 1 base, J lost 5 bases, and 2 bases lay in between. Germline CDR1 MGHRA, CDR2 YSYEKL. The CDR3 coding sequence is TGCGCCAGCAGCCAAGTGACCGGGGAGCTGTTTTTT. Its translation: CASSQVTGELFF.

The rearrangement joins TRBV6-5 to TRBJ2-1, with 8 bases aligning to TRBD1. The V and J ends lost 2 bases and 7 bases, in that order; junction bases with no gene match: 7. The CDR3 length is 15 residues. In germline, CDR1 is MNHEY, CDR2 SVGAGI. The CDR3 spells CASSYAWQGANEQFF. CDR3 in DNA: TGTGCCAGCAGTTACGCTTGGCAGGGGGCGAATGAGCAGTTCTTC.

The chain joins TRBV30 to TRBJ2-3; the D gene is possibly TRBD2 (6 bases). V lost 6 bases and J lost 6, with 19 bases in between. CDR1 is GTSNPN, CDR2 SVGIG, per germline (reference sequence). The CDR3 length is 14 residues. CDR3 nucleotides: TGTGCCTGTATGGAGGGCGTGTTGGGTGATACGCAGTATTTT. This gives the protein CACMEGVLGDTQYF.

The chain links TRBV7-9 to TRBJ2-7; D not certain. V was trimmed by 1 base and J by 2 bases, leaving 12 bases between them. The CDR3 is 15 amino acids. The germline V gene has CDR1 SEHNR and CDR2 FQNEAQ (reference sequence). CDR3 sequence reads: CASSLGFISTYEQYF. The CDR3 nucleotides are TGTGCCAGCAGCTTAGGTTTTATCTCAACCTACGAGCAGTACTTC.